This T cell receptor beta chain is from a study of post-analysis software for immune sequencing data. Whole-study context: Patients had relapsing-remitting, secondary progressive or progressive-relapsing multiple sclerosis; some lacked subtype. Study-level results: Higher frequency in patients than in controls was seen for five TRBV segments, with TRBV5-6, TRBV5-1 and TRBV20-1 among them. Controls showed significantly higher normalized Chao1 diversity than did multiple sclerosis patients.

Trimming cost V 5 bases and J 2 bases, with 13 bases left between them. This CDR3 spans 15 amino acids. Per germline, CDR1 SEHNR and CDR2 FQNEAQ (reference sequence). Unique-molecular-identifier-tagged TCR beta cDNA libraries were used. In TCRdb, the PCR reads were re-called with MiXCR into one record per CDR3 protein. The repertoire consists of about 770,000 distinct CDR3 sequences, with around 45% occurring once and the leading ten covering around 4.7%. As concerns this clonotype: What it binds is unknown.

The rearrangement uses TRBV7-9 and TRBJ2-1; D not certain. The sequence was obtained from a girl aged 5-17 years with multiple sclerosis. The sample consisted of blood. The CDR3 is CASSNPRAPYNEQFF. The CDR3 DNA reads TGTGCCAGCAGCAACCCGCGAGCCCCCTACAATGAGCAGTTCTTC.